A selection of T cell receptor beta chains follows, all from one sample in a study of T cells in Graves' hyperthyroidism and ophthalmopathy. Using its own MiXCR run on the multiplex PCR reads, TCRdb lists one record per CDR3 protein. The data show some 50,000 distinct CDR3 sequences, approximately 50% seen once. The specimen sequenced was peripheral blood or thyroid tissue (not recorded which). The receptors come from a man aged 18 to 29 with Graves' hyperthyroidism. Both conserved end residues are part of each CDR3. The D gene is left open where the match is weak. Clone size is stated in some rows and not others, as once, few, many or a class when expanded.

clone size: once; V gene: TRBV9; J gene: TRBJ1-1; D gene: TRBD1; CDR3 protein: CTCSPRTGFDTEAFF; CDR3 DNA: TGTACCTGCAGCCCCCGGACAGGGTTTGACACTGAAGCTTTCTTT
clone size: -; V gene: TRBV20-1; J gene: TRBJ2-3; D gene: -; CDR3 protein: CSAGLGGTDTQYF; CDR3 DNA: TGCAGTGCGGGCCTGGGAGGCACAGATACGCAGTATTTT
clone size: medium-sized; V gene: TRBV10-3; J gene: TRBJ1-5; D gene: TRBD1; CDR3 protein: CAISATGMGNQPQHF; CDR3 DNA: TGTGCCATCAGTGCGACAGGGATGGGCAATCAGCCCCAGCATTTT
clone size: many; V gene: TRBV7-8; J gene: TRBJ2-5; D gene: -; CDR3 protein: CASGGDRQETQYF; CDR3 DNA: TGTGCCTCGGGAGGGGACAGACAAGAGACCCAGTACTTC
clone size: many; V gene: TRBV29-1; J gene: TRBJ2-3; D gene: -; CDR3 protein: CSVKRDTGTDTQYF; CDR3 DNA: TGCAGCGTCAAAAGGGACACCGGCACAGATACGCAGTATTTT
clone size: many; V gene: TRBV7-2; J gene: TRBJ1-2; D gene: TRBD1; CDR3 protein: CASSLVGRGRYGYTF; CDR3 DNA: TGTGCCAGCAGCTTAGTTGGCAGGGGGCGGTATGGCTACACCTTC
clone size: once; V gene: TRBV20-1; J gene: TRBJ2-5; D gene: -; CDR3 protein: CSAKVGEEAQYF; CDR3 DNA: TGCAGTGCTAAGGTCGGAGAAGAGGCCCAGTACTTC
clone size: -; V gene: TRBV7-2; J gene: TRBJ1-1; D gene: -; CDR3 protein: CASSLVVGWEAFF; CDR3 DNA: TGTGCCAGCAGCTTAGTAGTTGGGTGGGAAGCTTTCTTT
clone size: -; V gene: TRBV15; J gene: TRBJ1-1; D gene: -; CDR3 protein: CATSRVGAMNTEAFF; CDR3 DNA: TGTGCCACCAGCAGAGTAGGAGCCATGAACACTGAAGCTTTCTTT
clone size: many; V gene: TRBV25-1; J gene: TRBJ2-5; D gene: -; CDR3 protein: CASNTRDETQYF; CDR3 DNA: TGTGCCAGCAATACACGGGATGAGACCCAGTACTTC
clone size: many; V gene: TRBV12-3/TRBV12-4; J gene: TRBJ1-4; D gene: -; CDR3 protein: CASSFLDPAGEKLFF; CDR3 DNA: TGTGCCAGCAGTTTCCTGGACCCGGCGGGTGAAAAACTGTTTTTT
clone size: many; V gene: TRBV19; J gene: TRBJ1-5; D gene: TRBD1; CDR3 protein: CAAAGTDNQPQHF; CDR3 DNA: TGTGCCGCCGCCGGGACAGACAACCAGCCCCAGCATTTT
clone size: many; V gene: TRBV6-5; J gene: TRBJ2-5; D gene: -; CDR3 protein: CASSRAGRKTQYF; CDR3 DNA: TGTGCCAGCAGTAGGGCAGGGAGAAAGACCCAGTACTTC
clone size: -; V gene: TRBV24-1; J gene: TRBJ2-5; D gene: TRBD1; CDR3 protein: CATSDSAGTEETQYF; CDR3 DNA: TGTGCCACCAGTGATTCCGCCGGGACAGAAGAGACCCAGTACTTC
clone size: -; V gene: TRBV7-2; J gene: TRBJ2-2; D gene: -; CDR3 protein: CASSPGRTYQSEEYFGPDTGELFF; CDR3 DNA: -
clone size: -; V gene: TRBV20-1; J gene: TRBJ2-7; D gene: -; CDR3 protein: CSALPRDWSDGYEQYF; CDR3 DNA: TGCAGTGCCCTCCCCCGAGACTGGTCTGACGGCTACGAGCAGTACTTC
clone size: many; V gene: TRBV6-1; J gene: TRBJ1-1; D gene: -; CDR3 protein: CASSEDPYRVRNTEAFF; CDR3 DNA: TGTGCCAGCAGTGAAGACCCCTACAGGGTCCGGAACACTGAAGCTTTCTTT
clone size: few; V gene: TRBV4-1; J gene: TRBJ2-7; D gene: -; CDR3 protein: CASSQDRGTYEQYF; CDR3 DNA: TGCGCCAGCAGCCAAGATCGGGGGACCTACGAGCAGTACTTC
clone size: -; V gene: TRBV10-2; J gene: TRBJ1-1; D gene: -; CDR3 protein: CASREQIGMDTEAFF; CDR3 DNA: TGCGCCAGCAGGGAACAGATAGGGATGGACACTGAAGCTTTCTTT
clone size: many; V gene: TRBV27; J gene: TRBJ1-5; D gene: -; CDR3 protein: CASSPRVRANQPQHF; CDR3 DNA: TGTGCCAGCAGTCCCCGAGTGAGGGCAAATCAGCCCCAGCATTTT
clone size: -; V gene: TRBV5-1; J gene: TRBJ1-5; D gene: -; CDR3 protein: CASSFGQGGEPQHF; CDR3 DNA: TGCGCCAGCAGCTTCGGGCAGGGCGGGGAGCCCCAGCATTTT
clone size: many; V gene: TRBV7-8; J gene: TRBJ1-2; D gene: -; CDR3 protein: CASSQNIREGGYTF; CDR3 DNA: TGTGCCAGCAGCCAGAACATAAGGGAAGGTGGCTACACCTTC
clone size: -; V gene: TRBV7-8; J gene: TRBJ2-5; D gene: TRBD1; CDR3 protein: CASSPAGTGRMETQYF; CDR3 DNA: TGTGCCAGCAGCCCCGCCGGGACAGGGAGGATGGAGACCCAGTACTTC
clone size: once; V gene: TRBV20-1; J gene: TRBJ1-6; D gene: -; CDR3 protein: CSARDQRTVYNSPLHF; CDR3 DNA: TGCAGTGCTAGAGATCAAAGGACAGTCTATAATTCACCCCTCCACTTT
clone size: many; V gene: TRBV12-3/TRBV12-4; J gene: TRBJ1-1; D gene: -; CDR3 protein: CASSYRVNTEAFF; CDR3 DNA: TGTGCCAGCAGTTATCGCGTGAACACTGAAGCTTTCTTT
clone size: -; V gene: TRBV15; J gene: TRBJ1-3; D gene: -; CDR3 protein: CATSSRRNSGNTIYF; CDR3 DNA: TGTGCCACCAGCTCCCGACGGAACTCTGGAAACACCATATATTTT
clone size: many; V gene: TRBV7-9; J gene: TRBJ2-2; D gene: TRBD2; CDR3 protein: CASSSGLPNTGELFF; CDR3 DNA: TGTGCCAGCAGCTCGGGACTACCCAACACCGGGGAGCTGTTTTTT
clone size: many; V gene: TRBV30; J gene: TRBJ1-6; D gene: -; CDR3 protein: CAWSVRGVGSPLHF; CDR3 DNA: TGTGCCTGGAGTGTTCGGGGGGTCGGTTCACCCCTCCACTTT
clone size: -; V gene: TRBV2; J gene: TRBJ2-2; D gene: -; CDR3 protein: CASSEPGGQNTGELFF; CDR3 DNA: TGTGCCAGCAGTGAACCGGGGGGACAGAACACCGGGGAGCTGTTTTTT
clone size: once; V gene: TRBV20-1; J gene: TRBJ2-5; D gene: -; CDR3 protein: CSARQVSKTQYF; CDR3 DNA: TGCAGTGCTAGACAGGTTTCGAAGACCCAGTACTTC
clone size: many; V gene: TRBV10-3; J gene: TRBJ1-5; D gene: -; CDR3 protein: CAISEGRENQPQHF; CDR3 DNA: TGTGCCATCAGTGAGGGCAGGGAAAATCAGCCCCAGCATTTT
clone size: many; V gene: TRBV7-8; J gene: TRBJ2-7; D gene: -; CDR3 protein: CASSLGVRGPTYEQYF; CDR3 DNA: TGTGCCAGCAGCTTAGGAGTCAGGGGTCCGACCTACGAGCAGTACTTC
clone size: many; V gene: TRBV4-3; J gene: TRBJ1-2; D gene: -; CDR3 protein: CASSQDITGGWYGYTF; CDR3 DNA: TGCGCCAGCAGCCAAGATATTACCGGAGGGTGGTATGGCTACACCTTC
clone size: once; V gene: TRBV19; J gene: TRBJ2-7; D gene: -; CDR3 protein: CASSPPWRAHEQYF; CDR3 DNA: TGTGCCAGCAGCCCCCCCTGGAGGGCCCACGAGCAGTACTTC
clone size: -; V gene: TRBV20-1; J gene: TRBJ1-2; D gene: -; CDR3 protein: CSASGGNHDGGYTF; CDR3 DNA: TGCAGTGCCAGCGGGGGGAATCACGACGGTGGCTACACCTTC
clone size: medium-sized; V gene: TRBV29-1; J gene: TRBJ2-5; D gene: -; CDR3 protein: CSVDQGGETQYF; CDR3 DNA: TGCAGCGTTGATCAGGGTGGGGAGACCCAGTACTTC
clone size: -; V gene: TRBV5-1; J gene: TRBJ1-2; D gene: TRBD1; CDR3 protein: CASSKSGTANYGYTF; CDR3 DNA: TGCGCCAGCAGCAAAAGCGGGACAGCTAACTATGGCTACACCTTC
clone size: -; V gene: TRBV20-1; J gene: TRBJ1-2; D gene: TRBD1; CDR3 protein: CSASPRQGLYGYTF; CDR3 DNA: TGCAGTGCTAGCCCCCGACAGGGCCTCTATGGCTACACCTTC
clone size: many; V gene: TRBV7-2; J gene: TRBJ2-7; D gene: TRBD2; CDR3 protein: CASSLVASGSRVGSYEQYF; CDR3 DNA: TGTGCCAGCAGCTTAGTGGCTAGCGGGAGTCGGGTAGGGTCCTACGAGCAGTACTTC
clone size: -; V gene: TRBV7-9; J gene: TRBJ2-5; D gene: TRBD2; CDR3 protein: CASNLAGREETQYF; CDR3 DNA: TGTGCCAGCAACCTAGCGGGGCGAGAAGAGACCCAGTACTTC
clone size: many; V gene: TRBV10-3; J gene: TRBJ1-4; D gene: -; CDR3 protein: CAISDPTAGQLNEKLFF; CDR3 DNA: TGTGCCATCAGTGACCCAACGGCGGGACAACTTAATGAAAAACTGTTTTTT
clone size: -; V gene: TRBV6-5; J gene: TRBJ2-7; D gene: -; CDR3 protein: CATAGTRGYEQYF; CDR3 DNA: TGTGCCACAGCCGGGACAAGGGGGTACGAGCAGTACTTC
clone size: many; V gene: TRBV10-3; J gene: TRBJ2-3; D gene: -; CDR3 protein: CAISEITDTQYF; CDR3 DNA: TGTGCCATCAGTGAAATCACAGATACGCAGTATTTT
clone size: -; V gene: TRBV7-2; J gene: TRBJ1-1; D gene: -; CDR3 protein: CASSLGAGFSEAFF; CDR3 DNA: TGTGCCAGCAGCTTAGGGGCAGGCTTCAGTGAAGCTTTCTTT